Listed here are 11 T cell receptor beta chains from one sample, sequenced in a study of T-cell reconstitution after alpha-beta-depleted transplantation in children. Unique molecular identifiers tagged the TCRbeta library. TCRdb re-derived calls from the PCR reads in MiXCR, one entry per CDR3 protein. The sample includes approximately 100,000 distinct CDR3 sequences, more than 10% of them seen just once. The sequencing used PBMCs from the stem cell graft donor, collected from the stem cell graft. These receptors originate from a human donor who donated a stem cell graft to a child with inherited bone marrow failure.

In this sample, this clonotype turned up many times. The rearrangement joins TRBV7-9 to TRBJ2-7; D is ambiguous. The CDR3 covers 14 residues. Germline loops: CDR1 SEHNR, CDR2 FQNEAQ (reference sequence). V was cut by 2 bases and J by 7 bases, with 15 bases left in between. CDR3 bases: TGTGCCAGCAGCTTACCTCCTCCTTCGAGGGAGCAGTACTTC. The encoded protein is CASSLPPPSREQYF.

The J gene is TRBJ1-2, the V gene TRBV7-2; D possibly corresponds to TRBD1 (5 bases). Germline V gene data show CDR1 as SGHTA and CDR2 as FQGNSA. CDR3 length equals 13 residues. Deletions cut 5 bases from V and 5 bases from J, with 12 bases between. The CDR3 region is CASSVRASYGYTF. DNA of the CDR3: TGTGCCAGCAGCGTCAGGGCGAGTTATGGCTACACCTTC.

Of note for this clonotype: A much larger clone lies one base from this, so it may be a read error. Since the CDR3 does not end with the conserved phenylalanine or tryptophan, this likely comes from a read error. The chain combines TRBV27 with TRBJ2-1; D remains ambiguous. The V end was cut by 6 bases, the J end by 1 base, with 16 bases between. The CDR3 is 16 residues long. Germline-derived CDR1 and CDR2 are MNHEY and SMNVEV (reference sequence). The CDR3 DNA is TGTGCCAGCAGCCATCCAGACCCCAATTCCTACAATGAGCAGTTCTGC. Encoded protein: CASSHPDPNSYNEQFC.

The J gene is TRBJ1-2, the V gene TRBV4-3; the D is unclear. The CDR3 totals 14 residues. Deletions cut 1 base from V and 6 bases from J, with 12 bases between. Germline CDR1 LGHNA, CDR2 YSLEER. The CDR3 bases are TGCGCCAGCAGCCAAGCGGTAATGTTAAATGGCTACACCTTC. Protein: CASSQAVMLNGYTF.

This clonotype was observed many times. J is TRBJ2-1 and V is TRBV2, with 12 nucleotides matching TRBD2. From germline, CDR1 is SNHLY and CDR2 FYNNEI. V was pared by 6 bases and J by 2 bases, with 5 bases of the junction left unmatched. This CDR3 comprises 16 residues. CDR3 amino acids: CASSELAGGTYNEQFF. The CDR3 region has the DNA TGTGCCAGCAGCGAACTAGCGGGAGGAACCTACAATGAGCAGTTCTTC.

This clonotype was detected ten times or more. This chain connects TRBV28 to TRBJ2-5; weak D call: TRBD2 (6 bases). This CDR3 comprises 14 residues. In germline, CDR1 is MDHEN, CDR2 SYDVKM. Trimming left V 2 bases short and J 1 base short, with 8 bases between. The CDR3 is CASSLGGAQETQYF. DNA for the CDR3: TGTGCCAGCAGTTTAGGCGGGGCCCAAGAGACCCAGTACTTC.

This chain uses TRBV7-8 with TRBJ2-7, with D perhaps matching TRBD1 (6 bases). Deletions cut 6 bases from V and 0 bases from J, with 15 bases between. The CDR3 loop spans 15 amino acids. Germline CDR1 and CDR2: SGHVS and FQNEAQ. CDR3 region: CASSTGIDSSYEQYF. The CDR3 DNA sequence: TGTGCCAGCAGTACAGGGATCGACAGCTCCTACGAGCAGTACTTC. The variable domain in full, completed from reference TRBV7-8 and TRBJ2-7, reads GAGVSQSPRYKVAKRGQDVALRCDPISGHVSLFWYQQALGQGPEFLTYFQNEAQLDKSGLPSDRFFAERPEGSVSTLKIQRTQQEDSAVYLCASSTGIDSSYEQYFGPGTRLTVT.

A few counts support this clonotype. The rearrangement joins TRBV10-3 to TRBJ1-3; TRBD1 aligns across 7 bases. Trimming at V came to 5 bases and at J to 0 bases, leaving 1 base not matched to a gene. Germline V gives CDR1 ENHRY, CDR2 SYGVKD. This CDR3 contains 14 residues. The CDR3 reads CAISRDSSGNTIYF. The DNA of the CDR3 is TGTGCCATCAGTCGGGACAGCTCTGGAAACACCATATATTTT.

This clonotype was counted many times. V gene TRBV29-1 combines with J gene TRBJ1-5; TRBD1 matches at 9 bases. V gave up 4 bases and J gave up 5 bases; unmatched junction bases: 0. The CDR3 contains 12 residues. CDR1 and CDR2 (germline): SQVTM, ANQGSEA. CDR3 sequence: CSVGDRDQPQHF. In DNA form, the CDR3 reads TGCAGCGTTGGGGACAGGGATCAGCCCCAGCATTTT.

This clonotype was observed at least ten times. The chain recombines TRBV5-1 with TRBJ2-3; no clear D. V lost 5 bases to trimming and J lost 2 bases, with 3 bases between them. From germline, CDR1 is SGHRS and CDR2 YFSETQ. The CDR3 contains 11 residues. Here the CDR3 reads CASRITDTQYF. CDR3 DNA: TGCGCCAGCAGAATCACAGATACGCAGTATTTT.

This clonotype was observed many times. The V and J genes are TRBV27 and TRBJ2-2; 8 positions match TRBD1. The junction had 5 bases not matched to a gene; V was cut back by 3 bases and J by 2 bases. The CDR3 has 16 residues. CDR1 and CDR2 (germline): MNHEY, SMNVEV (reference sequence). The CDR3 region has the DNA TGTGCCAGCAGTTTGTCGGGACAGGTTAACACCGGGGAGCTGTTTTTT. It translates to CASSLSGQVNTGELFF.